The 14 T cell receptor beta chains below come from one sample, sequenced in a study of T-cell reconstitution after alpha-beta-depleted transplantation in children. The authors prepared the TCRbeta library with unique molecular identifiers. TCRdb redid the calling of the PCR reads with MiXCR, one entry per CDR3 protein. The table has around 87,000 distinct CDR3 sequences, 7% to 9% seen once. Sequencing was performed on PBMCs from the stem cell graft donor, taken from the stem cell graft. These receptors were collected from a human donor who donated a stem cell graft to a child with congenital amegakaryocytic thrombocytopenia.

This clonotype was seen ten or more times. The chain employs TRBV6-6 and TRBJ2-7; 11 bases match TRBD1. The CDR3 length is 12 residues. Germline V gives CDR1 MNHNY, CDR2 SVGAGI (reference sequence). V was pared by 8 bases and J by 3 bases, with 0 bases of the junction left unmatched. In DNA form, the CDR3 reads TGTGCCAGCGGGACAGGGGGCTACGAGCAGTACTTC. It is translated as CASGTGGYEQYF.

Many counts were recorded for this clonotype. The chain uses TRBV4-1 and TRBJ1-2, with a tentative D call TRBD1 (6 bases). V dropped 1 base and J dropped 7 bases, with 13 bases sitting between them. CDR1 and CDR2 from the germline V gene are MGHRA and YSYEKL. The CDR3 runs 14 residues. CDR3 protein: CASSQGYRVGGYTF. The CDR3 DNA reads TGCGCCAGCAGCCAAGGCTACAGGGTGGGTGGCTACACCTTC.

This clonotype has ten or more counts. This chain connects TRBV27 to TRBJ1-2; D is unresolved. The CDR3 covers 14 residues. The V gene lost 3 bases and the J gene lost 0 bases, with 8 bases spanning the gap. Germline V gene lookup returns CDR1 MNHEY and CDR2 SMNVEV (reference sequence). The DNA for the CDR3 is TGTGCCAGCAGTTTTCAAGGAGCTAACTATGGCTACACCTTC. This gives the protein CASSFQGANYGYTF.

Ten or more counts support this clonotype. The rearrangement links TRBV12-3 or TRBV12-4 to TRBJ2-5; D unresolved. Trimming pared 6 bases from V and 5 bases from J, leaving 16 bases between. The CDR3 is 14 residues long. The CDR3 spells CASSPDGSWETQYF. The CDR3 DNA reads TGTGCCAGCAGCCCCGACGGGTCGTGGGAGACCCAGTACTTC.

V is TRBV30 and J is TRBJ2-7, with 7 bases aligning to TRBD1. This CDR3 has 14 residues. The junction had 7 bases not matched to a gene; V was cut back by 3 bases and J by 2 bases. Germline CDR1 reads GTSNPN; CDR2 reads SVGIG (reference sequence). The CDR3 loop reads CAWSPTGRTYEQYF. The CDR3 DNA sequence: TGTGCCTGGAGCCCGACAGGGAGAACCTACGAGCAGTACTTC.

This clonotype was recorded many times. CDR3 protein: CASSLSGVYGYTF. CDR3 coding DNA: TGTGCCAGCAGCTTATCAGGGGTTTATGGCTACACCTTC. The rearrangement links TRBV7-8 to TRBJ1-2; D might be TRBD1 (6 bases). Germline CDR1 SGHVS, CDR2 FQNEAQ. There are 13 residues in the CDR3. V shed 2 bases and J shed 5 bases, with 9 bases lying between them.

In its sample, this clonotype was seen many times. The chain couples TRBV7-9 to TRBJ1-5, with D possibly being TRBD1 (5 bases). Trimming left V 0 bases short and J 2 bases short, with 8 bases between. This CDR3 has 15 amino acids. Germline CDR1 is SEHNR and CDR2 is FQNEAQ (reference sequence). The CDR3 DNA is TGTGCCAGCAGCTTAGCGATGGGGGGCAATCAGCCCCAGCATTTT. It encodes CASSLAMGGNQPQHF.

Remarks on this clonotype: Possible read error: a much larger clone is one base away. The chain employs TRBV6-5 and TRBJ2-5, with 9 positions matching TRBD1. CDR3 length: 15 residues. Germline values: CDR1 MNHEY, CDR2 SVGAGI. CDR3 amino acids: CASSYPGQGQETHYF. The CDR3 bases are TGTGCCAGCAGTTACCCGGGACAGGGACAAGAGACCCATTACTTC.

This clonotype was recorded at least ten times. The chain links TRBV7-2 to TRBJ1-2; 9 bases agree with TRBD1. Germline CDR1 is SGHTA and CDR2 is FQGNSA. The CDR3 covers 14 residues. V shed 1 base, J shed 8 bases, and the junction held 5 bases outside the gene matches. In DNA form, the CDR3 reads TGTGCCAGCAGCTTAGTGGGGACAGGGTGGGGCTACACCTTC. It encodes CASSLVGTGWGYTF. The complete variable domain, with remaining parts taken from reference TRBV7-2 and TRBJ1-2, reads GAGVSQSPSNKVTEKGKDVELRCDPISGHTALYWYRQSLGQGLEFLIYFQGNSAPDKSGLPSDRFSAERTGGSVSTLTIQRTQQEDSAVYLCASSLVGTGWGYTFGSGTRLTVV.

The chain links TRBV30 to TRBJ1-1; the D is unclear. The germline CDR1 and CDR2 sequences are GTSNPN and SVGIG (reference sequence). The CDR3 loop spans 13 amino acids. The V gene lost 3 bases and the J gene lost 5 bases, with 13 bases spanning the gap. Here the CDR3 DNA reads TGTGCCTGGAGAACGGGTTTTGGGACTGAAGCTTTCTTT. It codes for CAWRTGFGTEAFF.

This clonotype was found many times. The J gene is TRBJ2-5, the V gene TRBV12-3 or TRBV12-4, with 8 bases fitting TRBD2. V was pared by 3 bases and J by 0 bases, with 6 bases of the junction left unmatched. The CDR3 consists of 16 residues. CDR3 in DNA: TGTGCCAGCAGTTTTGAAGCGGGGGCGTACCAAGAGACCCAGTACTTC. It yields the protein CASSFEAGAYQETQYF.

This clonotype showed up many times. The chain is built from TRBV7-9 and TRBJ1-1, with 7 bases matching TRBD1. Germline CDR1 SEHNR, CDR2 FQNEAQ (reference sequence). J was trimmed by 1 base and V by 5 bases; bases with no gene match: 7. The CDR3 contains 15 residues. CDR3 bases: TGTGCCAGCAGCGTCGGACAGGAGAGGAACACTGAAGCTTTCTTT. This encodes CASSVGQERNTEAFF.

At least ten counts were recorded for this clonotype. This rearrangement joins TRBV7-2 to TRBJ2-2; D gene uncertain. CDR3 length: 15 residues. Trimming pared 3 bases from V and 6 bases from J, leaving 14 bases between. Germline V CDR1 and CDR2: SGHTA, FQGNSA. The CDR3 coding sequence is TGTGCCAGCAGCTTCGTGGTATCTGGGTCCGGGGAGCTGTTTTTT. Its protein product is CASSFVVSGSGELFF.

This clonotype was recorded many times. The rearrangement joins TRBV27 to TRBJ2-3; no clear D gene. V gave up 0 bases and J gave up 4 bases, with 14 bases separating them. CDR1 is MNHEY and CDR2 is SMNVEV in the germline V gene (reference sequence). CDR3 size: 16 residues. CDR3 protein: CASSLSHRASADTQYF. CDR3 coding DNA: TGTGCCAGCAGTTTATCACATCGTGCTAGTGCAGATACGCAGTATTTT.